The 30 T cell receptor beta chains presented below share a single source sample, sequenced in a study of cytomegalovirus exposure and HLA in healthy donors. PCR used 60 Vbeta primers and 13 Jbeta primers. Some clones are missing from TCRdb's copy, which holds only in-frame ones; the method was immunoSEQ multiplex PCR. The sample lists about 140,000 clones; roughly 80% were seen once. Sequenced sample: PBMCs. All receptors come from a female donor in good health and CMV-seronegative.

This CDR3 is CASSFLDGYTF. CDR3 DNA sequence: TGTGCCAGCAGTTTTCTTGATGGCTACACCTTC. V is TRBV28 and J is TRBJ1-2; no definite D call. Germline values: CDR1 MDHEN, CDR2 SYDVKM. Trimming stripped 3 bases from V and 6 bases from J, with 5 bases between. The CDR3 spans 11 residues.

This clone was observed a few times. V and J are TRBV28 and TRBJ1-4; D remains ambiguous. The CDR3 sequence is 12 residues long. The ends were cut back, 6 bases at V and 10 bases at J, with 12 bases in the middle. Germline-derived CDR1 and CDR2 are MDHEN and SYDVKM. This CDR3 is CASSPERGKLFF. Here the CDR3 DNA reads TGTGCCAGCAGCCCCGAGCGAGGAAAACTGTTTTTT.

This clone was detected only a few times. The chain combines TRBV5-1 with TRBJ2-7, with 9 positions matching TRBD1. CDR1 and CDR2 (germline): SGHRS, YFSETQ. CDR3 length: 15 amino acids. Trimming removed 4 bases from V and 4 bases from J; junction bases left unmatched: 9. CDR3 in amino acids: CASSPPTGGDYEQYF. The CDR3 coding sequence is TGCGCCAGCAGCCCCCCGACAGGGGGTGATTACGAGCAGTACTTC. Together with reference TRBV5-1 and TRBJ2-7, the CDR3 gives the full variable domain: KAGVTQTPRYLIKTRGQQVTLSCSPISGHRSVSWYQQTPGQGLQFLFEYFSETQRNKGNFPGRFSGRQFSNSRSEMNVSTLELGDSALYLCASSPPTGGDYEQYFGPGTRLTVT.

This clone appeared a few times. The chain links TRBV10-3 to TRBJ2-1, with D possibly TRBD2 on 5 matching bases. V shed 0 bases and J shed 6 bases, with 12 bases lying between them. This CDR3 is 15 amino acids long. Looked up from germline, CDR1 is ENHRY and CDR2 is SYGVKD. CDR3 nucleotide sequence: TGTGCCATCAGTGAGTCTCAGTGGAGCGGCAATGAGCAGTTCTTC. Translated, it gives CAISESQWSGNEQFF.

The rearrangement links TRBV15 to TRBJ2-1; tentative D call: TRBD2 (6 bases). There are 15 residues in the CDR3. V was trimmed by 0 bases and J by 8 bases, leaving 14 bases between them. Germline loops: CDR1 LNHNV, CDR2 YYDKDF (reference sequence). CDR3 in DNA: TGTGCCACCAGCAGAGATGGCCGGGGGTGGGATGAGCAGTTCTTC. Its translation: CATSRDGRGWDEQFF.

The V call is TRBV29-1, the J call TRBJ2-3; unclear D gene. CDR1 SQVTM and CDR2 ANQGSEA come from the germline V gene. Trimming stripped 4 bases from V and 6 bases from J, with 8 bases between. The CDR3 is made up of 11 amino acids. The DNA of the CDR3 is TGCAGCGTTGGTGTCAGTGATACGCAGTATTTT. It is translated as CSVGVSDTQYF.

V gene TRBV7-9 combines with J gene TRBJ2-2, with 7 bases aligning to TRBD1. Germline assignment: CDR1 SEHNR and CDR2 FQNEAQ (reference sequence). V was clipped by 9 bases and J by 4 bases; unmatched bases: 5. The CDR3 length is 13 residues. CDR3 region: CARGTASTGELFF. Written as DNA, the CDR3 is TGTGCCAGAGGGACAGCCAGCACCGGGGAGCTGTTTTTT.

In DNA form, the CDR3 reads TGTGCCAGCAGCCAGGGCGATTCAGTTCAAGAGACCCAGTACTTC. Amino acids: CASSQGDSVQETQYF. The chain combines TRBV4-2 with TRBJ2-5; D remains ambiguous. Trimming took 3 bases from V and 2 from J, leaving 13 bases between them. Germline V gene lookup returns CDR1 LGHNA and CDR2 YNFKEQ. There are 15 residues in the CDR3.

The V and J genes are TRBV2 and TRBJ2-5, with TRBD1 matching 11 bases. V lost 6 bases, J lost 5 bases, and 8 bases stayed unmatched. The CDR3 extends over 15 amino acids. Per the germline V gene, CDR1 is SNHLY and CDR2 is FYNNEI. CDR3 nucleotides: TGTGCCAGCAGCCCCCGGGACAGGGGGAGGGAGACCCAGTACTTC. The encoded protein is CASSPRDRGRETQYF.

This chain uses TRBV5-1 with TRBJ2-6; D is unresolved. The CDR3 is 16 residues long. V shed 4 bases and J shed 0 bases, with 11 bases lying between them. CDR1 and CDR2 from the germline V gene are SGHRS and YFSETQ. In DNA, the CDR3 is TGCGCCAGCAGCCTTTTAGTTGGCTCTGGGGCCAACGTCCTGACTTTC. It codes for CASSLLVGSGANVLTF.

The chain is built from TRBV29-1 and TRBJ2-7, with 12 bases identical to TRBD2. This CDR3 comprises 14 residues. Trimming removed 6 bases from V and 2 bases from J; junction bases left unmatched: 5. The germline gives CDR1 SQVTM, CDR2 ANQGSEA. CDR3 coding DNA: TGCAGCGTGTGTCTAGCGGGAGGGGCCTACGAGCAGTACTTC. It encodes CSVCLAGGAYEQYF.

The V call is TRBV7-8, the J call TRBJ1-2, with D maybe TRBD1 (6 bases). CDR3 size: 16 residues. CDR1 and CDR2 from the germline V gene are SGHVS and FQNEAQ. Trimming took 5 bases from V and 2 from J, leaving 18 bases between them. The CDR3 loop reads CASSTETQGWNYGYTF. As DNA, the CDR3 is TGTGCCAGCAGCACTGAGACACAGGGATGGAACTATGGCTACACCTTC.

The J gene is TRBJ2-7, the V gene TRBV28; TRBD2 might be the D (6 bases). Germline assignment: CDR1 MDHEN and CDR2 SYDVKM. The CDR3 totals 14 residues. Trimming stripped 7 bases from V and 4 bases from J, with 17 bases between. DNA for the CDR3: TGTGCCAGCAACCTACCGTCGCGGGGTTACGAGCAGTACTTC. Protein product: CASNLPSRGYEQYF.

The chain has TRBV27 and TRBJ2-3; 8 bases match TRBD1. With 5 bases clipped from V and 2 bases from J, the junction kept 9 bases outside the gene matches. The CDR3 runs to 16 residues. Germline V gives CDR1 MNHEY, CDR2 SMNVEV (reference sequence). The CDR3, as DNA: TGTGCCAGCAGTCCTGGGACAGGACCCTTCACAGATACGCAGTATTTT. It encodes CASSPGTGPFTDTQYF.

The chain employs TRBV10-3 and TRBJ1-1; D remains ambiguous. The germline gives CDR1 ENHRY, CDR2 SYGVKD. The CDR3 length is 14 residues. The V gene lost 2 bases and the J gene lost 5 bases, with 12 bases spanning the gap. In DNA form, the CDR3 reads TGTGCCATCAGTGAGCCGGCGAACGGGACTGAAGCTTTCTTT. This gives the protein CAISEPANGTEAFF.

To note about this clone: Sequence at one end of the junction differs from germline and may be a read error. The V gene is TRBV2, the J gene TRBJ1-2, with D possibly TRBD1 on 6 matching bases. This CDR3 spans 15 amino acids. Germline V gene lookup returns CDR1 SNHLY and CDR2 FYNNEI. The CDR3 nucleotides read TGTGCCAGCAGGGAAGCGGGGGCATTGGTATATGGCTACACCTTC. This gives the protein CASREAGALVYGYTF. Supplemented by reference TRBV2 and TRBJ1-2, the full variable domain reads EPEVTQTPSHQVTQMGQEVILRCVPISNHLYFYWYRQILGQKVEFLVSFYNNEISEKSEIFDDQFSVERPDGSNFTLKIRSTKLEDSAMYFCASREAGALVYGYTFGSGTRLTVV.

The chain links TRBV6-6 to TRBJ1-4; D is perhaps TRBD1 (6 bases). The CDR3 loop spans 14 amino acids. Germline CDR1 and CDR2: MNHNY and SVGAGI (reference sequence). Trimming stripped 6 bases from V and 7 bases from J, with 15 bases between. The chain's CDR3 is CASRNGGAGEKLFF. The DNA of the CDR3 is TGTGCCAGCAGGAACGGGGGGGCCGGTGAAAAACTGTTTTTT.

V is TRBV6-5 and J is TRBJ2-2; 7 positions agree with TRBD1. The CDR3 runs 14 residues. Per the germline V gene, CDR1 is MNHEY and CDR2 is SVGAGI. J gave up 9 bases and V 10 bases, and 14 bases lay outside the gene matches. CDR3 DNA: TGTGCCACCATAGGGACAGACGGACCCCGGGAGCTGTTTTTT. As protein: CATIGTDGPRELFF.

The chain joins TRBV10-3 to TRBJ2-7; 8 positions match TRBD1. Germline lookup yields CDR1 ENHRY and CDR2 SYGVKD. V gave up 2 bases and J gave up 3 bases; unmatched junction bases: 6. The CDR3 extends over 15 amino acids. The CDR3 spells CAISEVNRGNYEQYF. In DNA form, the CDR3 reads TGTGCCATCAGTGAGGTAAACAGGGGGAACTACGAGCAGTACTTC.

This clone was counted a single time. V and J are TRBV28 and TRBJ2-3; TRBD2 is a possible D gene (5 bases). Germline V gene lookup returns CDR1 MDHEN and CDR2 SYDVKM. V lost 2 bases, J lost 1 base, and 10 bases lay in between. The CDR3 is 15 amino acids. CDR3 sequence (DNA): TGTGCCAGCAGTTTAGGGAGATGGGGCACAGATACGCAGTATTTT. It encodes CASSLGRWGTDTQYF. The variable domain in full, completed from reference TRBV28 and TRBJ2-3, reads DVKVTQSSRYLVKRTGEKVFLECVQDMDHENMFWYRQDPGLGLRLIYFSYDVKMKEKGDIPEGYSVSREKKERFSLILESASTNQTSMYLCASSLGRWGTDTQYFGPGTRLTVL.

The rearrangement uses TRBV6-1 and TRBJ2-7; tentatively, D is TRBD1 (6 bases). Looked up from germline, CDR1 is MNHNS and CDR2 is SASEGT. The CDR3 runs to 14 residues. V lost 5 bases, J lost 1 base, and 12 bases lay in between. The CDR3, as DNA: TGTGCCAGCAGTCTCAGACAGGAGTCCTACGAGCAGTACTTC. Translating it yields CASSLRQESYEQYF.

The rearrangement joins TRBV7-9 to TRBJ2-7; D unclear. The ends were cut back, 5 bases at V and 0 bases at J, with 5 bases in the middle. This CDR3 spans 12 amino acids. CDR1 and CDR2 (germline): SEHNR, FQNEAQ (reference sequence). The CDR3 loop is CASSVSSYEQYF. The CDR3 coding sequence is TGTGCCAGCAGCGTTAGCTCCTACGAGCAGTACTTC.

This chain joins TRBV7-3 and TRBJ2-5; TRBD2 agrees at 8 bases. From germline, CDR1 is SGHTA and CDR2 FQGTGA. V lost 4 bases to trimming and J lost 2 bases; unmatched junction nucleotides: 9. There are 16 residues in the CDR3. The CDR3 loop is CASSSTPGLGQETQYF. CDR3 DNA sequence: TGTGCCAGCAGCTCCACTCCGGGACTAGGGCAAGAGACCCAGTACTTC.

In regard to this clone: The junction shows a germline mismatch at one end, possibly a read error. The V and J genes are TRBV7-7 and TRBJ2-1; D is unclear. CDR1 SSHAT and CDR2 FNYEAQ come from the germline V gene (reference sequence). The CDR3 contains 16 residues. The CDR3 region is CASSPEELGSYNEQFF. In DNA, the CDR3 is TGTGCTAGCAGCCCCGAGGAGCTCGGGTCGTACAATGAGCAGTTCTTC.

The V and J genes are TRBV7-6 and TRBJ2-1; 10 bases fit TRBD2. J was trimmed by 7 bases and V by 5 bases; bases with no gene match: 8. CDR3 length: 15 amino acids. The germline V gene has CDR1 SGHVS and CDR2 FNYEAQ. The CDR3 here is CASSITGLARNEQFF. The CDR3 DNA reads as TGTGCCAGCAGCATAACGGGACTAGCGAGGAATGAGCAGTTCTTC.

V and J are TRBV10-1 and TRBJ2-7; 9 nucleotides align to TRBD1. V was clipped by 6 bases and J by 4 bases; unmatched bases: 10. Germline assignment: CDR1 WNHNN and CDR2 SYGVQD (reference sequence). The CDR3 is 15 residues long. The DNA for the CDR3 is TGCGCCAGCAGCGCCCCGGGACAGGGAAGGTACGAGCAGTACTTC. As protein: CASSAPGQGRYEQYF.

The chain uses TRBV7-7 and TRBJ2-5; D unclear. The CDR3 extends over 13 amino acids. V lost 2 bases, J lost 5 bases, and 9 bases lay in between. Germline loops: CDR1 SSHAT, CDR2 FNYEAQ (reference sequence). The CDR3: CASSLTAGETQYF. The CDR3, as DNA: TGTGCCAGCAGCTTAACGGCCGGGGAGACCCAGTACTTC.

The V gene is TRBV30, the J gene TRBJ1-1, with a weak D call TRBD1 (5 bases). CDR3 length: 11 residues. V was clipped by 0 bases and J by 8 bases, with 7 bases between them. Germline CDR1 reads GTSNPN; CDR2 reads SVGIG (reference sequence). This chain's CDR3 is CAWSVQEEAFF. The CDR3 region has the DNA TGTGCCTGGAGTGTACAGGAAGAAGCTTTCTTT.

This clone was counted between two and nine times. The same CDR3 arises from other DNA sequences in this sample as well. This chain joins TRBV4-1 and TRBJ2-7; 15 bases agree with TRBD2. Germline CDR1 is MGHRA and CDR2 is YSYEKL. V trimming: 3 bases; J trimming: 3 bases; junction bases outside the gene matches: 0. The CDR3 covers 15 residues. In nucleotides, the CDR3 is TGCGCCAGCAGCCAGGGACTAGCGGGAGGCTACGAGCAGTACTTC. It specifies CASSQGLAGGYEQYF.

The CDR3 protein is CASSTLRDRGPLDEQYF. In nucleotides, the CDR3 is TGTGCCAGCAGTACCCTCCGGGACAGGGGCCCCCTTGACGAGCAGTACTTC. V gene TRBV27 combines with J gene TRBJ2-7; 10 bases are a match to TRBD1. Germline CDR1 is MNHEY and CDR2 is SMNVEV (reference sequence). The junction had 15 bases not matched to a gene; V was cut back by 5 bases and J by 5 bases. The CDR3 length is 17 residues.